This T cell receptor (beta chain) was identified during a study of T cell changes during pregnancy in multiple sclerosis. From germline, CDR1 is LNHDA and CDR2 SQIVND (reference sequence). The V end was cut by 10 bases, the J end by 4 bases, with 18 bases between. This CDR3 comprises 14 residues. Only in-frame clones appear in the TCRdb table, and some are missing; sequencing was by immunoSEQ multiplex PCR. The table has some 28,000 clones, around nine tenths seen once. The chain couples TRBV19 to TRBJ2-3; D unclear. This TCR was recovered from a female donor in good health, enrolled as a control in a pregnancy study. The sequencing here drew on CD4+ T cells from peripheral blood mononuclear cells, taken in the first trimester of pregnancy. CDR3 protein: CATSARQVSDTQYF. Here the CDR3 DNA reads TGTGCCACCTCGGCAAGGCAGGTCTCAGATACGCAGTATTTT.